Below, 26 T cell receptor beta chains from the same sample are listed, as sequenced in a study of blood T cell repertoires in COVID-19. The table came from immunoSEQ multiplex PCR; TCRdb's copy has only in-frame clones and leaves some out. Among about 200,000 clones listed, about 90% were seen once. Sequenced: peripheral blood. These receptors originate from a man aged 35-49 years with active or convalescent COVID-19.

The chain links TRBV19 to TRBJ1-1; D remains unclear. The CDR3 runs 15 residues. Germline values: CDR1 LNHDA, CDR2 SQIVND (reference sequence). V lost 1 base, J lost 5 bases, and 14 bases lay in between. The CDR3 sequence: CASSIGPSPGTEAFF. The CDR3 coding sequence is TGTGCCAGTAGTATAGGGCCCTCGCCGGGGACTGAAGCTTTCTTT.

The chain couples TRBV7-3 to TRBJ2-1; D gene ambiguous. Germline V CDR1 and CDR2: SGHTA, FQGTGA. The CDR3 covers 16 residues. The V gene lost 4 bases and the J gene lost 0 bases, with 13 bases spanning the gap. The CDR3 here is CASSSSDPSSYNEQFF. CDR3 nucleotide sequence: TGTGCCAGCAGCTCCTCCGATCCGAGCTCCTACAATGAGCAGTTCTTC. Looking up the rest from reference TRBV7-3 and TRBJ2-1 gives the full variable domain: GAGVSQTPSNKVTEKGKYVELRCDPISGHTALYWYRQSLGQGPEFLIYFQGTGAADDSGLPNDRFFAVRPEGSVSTLKIQRTERGDSAVYLCASSSSDPSSYNEQFFGPGTRLTVL.

The chain uses TRBV18 and TRBJ1-1, with TRBD1 matching over 9 bases. Germline values: CDR1 KGHSH, CDR2 LQKENI. The V segment lost 3 bases and the J segment 3 bases; nucleotides outside the gene matches: 8. This CDR3 comprises 16 residues. The CDR3 region is CASSPKRTGVDTEAFF. In DNA form, the CDR3 reads TGTGCCAGCTCACCCAAGAGGACAGGGGTTGACACTGAAGCTTTCTTT.

V usage is TRBV7-3 and J usage is TRBJ2-1; 15 bases agree with TRBD2. This CDR3 is 16 amino acids long. Germline-derived CDR1 and CDR2 are SGHTA and FQGTGA. V lost 4 bases, J lost 8 bases, and 6 bases stayed unmatched. CDR3 protein: CASSSRTSGRVYEQFF. CDR3 nucleotides: TGTGCCAGCAGCTCCCGGACTAGCGGGAGGGTGTATGAGCAGTTCTTC.

This chain links TRBV2 with TRBJ1-4; TRBD1 matches at 8 bases. The CDR3 runs to 15 residues. Germline V lookup: CDR1 SNHLY, CDR2 FYNNEI. Unmatched junction bases numbered 6, after V lost 1 base and J lost 8 bases. The CDR3 DNA follows: TGTGCCAGCAGTGAAGGGCAGGGGGCAGGAGAAAAACTGTTTTTT. Translating it yields CASSEGQGAGEKLFF.

This clone was counted between two and nine times. The chain uses TRBV5-1 and TRBJ2-1; D is perhaps TRBD2 (5 bases). This CDR3 contains 14 residues. Germline CDR1 SGHRS, CDR2 YFSETQ. Between the trimmed V and J ends, which lost 3 bases and 9 bases, there was a span of 16 bases. The DNA for the CDR3 is TGCGCCAGCAGCTCTGCTGGAGGCTCGATTGAGCAGTTCTTC. Translated: CASSSAGGSIEQFF.

The genes are TRBV5-6 and TRBJ1-2; 7 positions agree with TRBD1. The CDR3 consists of 14 residues. Trimming removed 4 bases from V and 8 bases from J; junction bases left unmatched: 11. The germline V gene encodes CDR1 SGHDT and CDR2 YYEEEE. CDR3: CASSPDQGERGYTF. The CDR3, as DNA: TGTGCCAGCAGCCCGGACCAGGGGGAACGGGGCTACACCTTC.

The sample holds one count of this clone. The V and J genes are TRBV3-1 (or the pseudogene TRBV3-2) and TRBJ2-1; 7 bases agree with TRBD2. V shed 4 bases and J 1 base; nucleotides not matched to a gene: 19. The CDR3 has 20 residues. Germline CDR1 is LGHDT and CDR2 is YNNKEL (reference sequence). The CDR3 region has the DNA TGTGCCAGCAGCCCCGTCCTGGCTAGCGGAACCCTTGGATCCTACAATGAGCAGTTCTTC. Translating gives CASSPVLASGTLGSYNEQFF.

The V call is TRBV3-1 (or the pseudogene TRBV3-2), the J call TRBJ1-1, with TRBD1 matching 12 bases. V shed 5 bases, J shed 1 base, and the junction held 2 bases outside the gene matches. The V gene's germline CDR1 is LGHDT and CDR2 YNNKEL (reference sequence). This CDR3 spans 15 amino acids. The CDR3, as DNA: TGTGCCAGCAGCAGGGGACAGGGGGCGAACACTGAAGCTTTCTTT. It specifies CASSRGQGANTEAFF.

The chain employs TRBV2 and TRBJ1-5; 8 nucleotides align to TRBD1. The CDR3 runs 14 residues. The germline gives CDR1 SNHLY, CDR2 FYNNEI. The V segment lost 6 bases and the J segment 2 bases; nucleotides outside the gene matches: 3. The CDR3 loop is CASRGTGGNQPQHF. The CDR3 DNA is TGTGCCAGCAGGGGGACAGGCGGCAATCAGCCCCAGCATTTT.

The chain couples TRBV10-2 to TRBJ1-4; TRBD1 aligns across 8 bases. The CDR3 has 15 amino acids. Germline CDR1 and CDR2: WSHSY and SAAADI. V trimming: 6 bases; J trimming: 0 bases; junction bases outside the gene matches: 3. The DNA of the CDR3 is TGCGCCAGCAGGGGGACAGGTCCAACTAATGAAAAACTGTTTTTT. Protein: CASRGTGPTNEKLFF.

This chain links TRBV19 with TRBJ2-1, with D possibly being TRBD1 (5 bases). CDR1 is LNHDA, CDR2 SQIVND, per germline (reference sequence). Between the trimmed V and J ends, which lost 6 bases and 6 bases, there was a span of 9 bases. This CDR3 comprises 12 residues. In DNA, the CDR3 is TGTGCCAGTAGCCAGGGCGGCAATGAGCAGTTCTTC. Protein: CASSQGGNEQFF.

V gene TRBV27 combines with J gene TRBJ2-3; D is perhaps TRBD1 (6 bases). Deletions cut 7 bases from V and 2 bases from J, with 13 bases between. Per the germline V gene, CDR1 is MNHEY and CDR2 is SMNVEV (reference sequence). The CDR3 loop spans 14 amino acids. The CDR3: CASTPDRATDTQYF. The CDR3 nucleotides are TGTGCCAGCACCCCGGACAGAGCCACAGATACGCAGTATTTT.

CDR3 bases: TGTGCCAGCAGAAAAAAACGAGATTACGAGCAGTACTTC. This translates into CASRKKRDYEQYF. V gene TRBV6-5 combines with J gene TRBJ2-7, with D hard to call. Trimming took off 6 bases at V and 4 bases at J, with 13 bases between the two ends. The CDR3 loop spans 13 amino acids. CDR1 MNHEY and CDR2 SVGAGI come from the germline V gene.

The chain is built from TRBV27 and TRBJ2-7; 8 bases fit TRBD2. The CDR3 is made up of 16 amino acids. V lost 6 bases, J lost 0 bases, and 10 bases stayed unmatched. The germline gives CDR1 MNHEY, CDR2 SMNVEV (reference sequence). In DNA form, the CDR3 reads TGTGCCAGCAGAAGTTTAGGGCTAGCGGGCTCCTACGAGCAGTACTTC. Translated: CASRSLGLAGSYEQYF.

This chain connects TRBV13 to TRBJ1-5; no clear D. Per germline, CDR1 PRHDT and CDR2 FYEKMQ (reference sequence). The CDR3 loop spans 13 amino acids. V lost 0 bases to trimming and J lost 5 bases, with 5 bases between them. In DNA, the CDR3 is TGTGCCAGCAGCTTAGGATTAGATCAGCCCCAGCATTTT. Translating gives CASSLGLDQPQHF.

The V and J genes are TRBV5-1 and TRBJ1-4; D may be TRBD1 (5 bases). The CDR3 totals 14 residues. V lost 0 bases and J lost 8, with 11 bases in between. CDR1 SGHRS and CDR2 YFSETQ come from the germline V gene. CDR3 loop: CASSLALGREKLFF. The CDR3 region has the DNA TGCGCCAGCAGCTTGGCTCTGGGGCGAGAAAAACTGTTTTTT.

This clone showed up just a few times. V and J are TRBV9 and TRBJ1-2; 10 positions agree with TRBD1. This CDR3 has 15 residues. Germline CDR1 SGDLS, CDR2 YYNGEE. The junction had 8 bases not matched to a gene; V was cut back by 4 bases and J by 5 bases. CDR3 sequence (DNA): TGTGCCAGCAGCCCCCAGAGGGGACAGGGGTATGGCTACACCTTC. This sequence encodes CASSPQRGQGYGYTF.

The gene calls are TRBV7-8 and TRBJ1-1, with D possibly TRBD1 on 5 matching bases. Germline V CDR1 and CDR2: SGHVS, FQNEAQ. The CDR3 contains 14 residues. V dropped 5 bases and J dropped 6 bases, with 16 bases sitting between them. CDR3 nucleotides: TGTGCCAGCAGCCCCGGACACTTGTCATCTGAAGCTTTCTTT. This gives the protein CASSPGHLSSEAFF.

The chain uses TRBV9 and TRBJ1-1; 9 bases match TRBD1. Trimming cost V 3 bases and J 4 bases; bases outside gene matches: 7. This CDR3 has 15 amino acids. The germline CDR1 and CDR2 sequences are SGDLS and YYNGEE. In DNA, the CDR3 is TGTGCCAGCAGCGGGGGGGACAGGGTTGTCACTGAAGCTTTCTTT. Residues: CASSGGDRVVTEAFF.

V and J are TRBV15 and TRBJ1-3; D gene uncertain. The V end was cut by 7 bases, the J end by 2 bases, with 6 bases between. The CDR3 covers 12 residues. Germline CDR1 LNHNV, CDR2 YYDKDF (reference sequence). The CDR3 DNA is TGTGCCACCAAGAGTACTGGAAACACCATATATTTT. It translates to CATKSTGNTIYF.

The V and J genes are TRBV5-4 and TRBJ1-3, with TRBD1 matching 8 bases. The trim removed 5 bases at V and 3 bases at J, leaving 10 bases unmatched. CDR1 SGHNT and CDR2 YYREEE come from the germline V gene (reference sequence). This CDR3 spans 16 amino acids. The CDR3 sequence: CASSSGGGSYGNTIYF. The CDR3 DNA follows: TGTGCCAGCAGTTCAGGGGGCGGCTCGTATGGAAACACCATATATTTT.

The chain has TRBV29-1 and TRBJ2-7; D is possibly TRBD2 (5 bases). The CDR3 runs to 16 residues. CDR1 SQVTM and CDR2 ANQGSEA come from the germline V gene. Trimming shortened V by 6 bases and J by 3 bases, and 24 bases separated the two germline ends. The CDR3 region has the DNA TGCAGCGTGGCTATTTGGACTCTCTTTCGGGTCTACGAGCAGTACTTC. Its translation is CSVAIWTLFRVYEQYF.

The V gene is TRBV6-1, the J gene TRBJ2-6; the match to TRBD2 covers 10 bases. The germline gives CDR1 MNHNS, CDR2 SASEGT. V was pared by 1 base and J by 0 bases, with 9 bases of the junction left unmatched. The CDR3 sequence is 20 residues long. The CDR3 bases are TGTGCCAGCAGTGAAGGGAAACAGAGACTAGCGGGCTCTGGGGCCAACGTCCTGACTTTC. Translation: CASSEGKQRLAGSGANVLTF.

A single count supports this clone. Here the CDR3 DNA reads TGCGCCAGCAGCTTGGACTTTCGACAGATCCAAGAGACCCAGTACTTC. As protein: CASSLDFRQIQETQYF. This sequence joins TRBV5-1 and TRBJ2-5, with D tentatively TRBD1 (5 bases). The CDR3 runs to 16 residues. The ends were cut back, 0 bases at V and 1 base at J, with 13 bases in the middle. Per germline, CDR1 SGHRS and CDR2 YFSETQ.

The chain links TRBV19 to TRBJ1-1; D call uncertain. V shed 2 bases and J shed 6 bases, with 10 bases lying between them. This CDR3 has 13 amino acids. Germline loops: CDR1 LNHDA, CDR2 SQIVND (reference sequence). The CDR3 DNA sequence: TGTGCCAGTAGTATAATCAGTGGTGCTGAAGCTTTCTTT. This translates into CASSIISGAEAFF.